This TCR beta chain comes out of a study of vaccination effects on CD4 cells after COVID-19. Study at large: Using viral peptide pools, the ViraFEST assay grew out antigen-specific CD4+ T cells prior to sequencing. Study-level findings and limits: Healthy vaccinees' vaccine-induced clones included only 1 of 255 that recognized common cold coronaviruses. Infection-derived and vaccine-derived clones contracted markedly late after vaccination.

Isolating CD4+ T cells followed 9 to 10 days of culture. Cultures received IL-2 medium that replaced half the medium on days 3 and 7. Produced via immunoSEQ multiplex PCR; TCRdb's table is partial and in-frame only. The data contain around 60,000 clones, roughly 80% of them singletons. Germline CDR1 and CDR2: KGHSH and LQKENI. The V end was cut by 2 bases, the J end by 0 bases, with 14 bases between. The CDR3 loop spans 16 amino acids. Worth noting for this clone: Its target is not known.

The clonotype comes from a human donor who received a COVID-19 vaccine. The chain employs TRBV18 and TRBJ2-7; no reliable D call. This sample comprised CD4+ T cells from PBMCs cultured without peptide, obtained before COVID-19 vaccination. The CDR3 loop is CASSPRSGQDSYEQYV. CDR3 coding DNA: TGTGCCAGCTCACCAAGGTCAGGTCAAGACTCCTACGAGCAGTACGTC.